This TCR beta chain was found in a study of blood T cell repertoires in COVID-19 (dated by TCRdb to between 2020 and 2021). A note on the overall study: Samples covering the acute and convalescent phases of COVID-19 were provided by collaborators in the United States, Italy and Spain. The prospective study material was composed of cDNA or gDNA derived from T cells, B-cell-depleted T cells, or PBMCs. The dataset comprised deeply sampled blood TCRbeta repertoires from subjects exposed to, actively infected with, or recovered from COVID-19. The repertoires were released in a freely available public database intended as a resource for research on the immune response to SARS-CoV-2. Samples came from the ongoing ImmuneRACE study (first 160 participants) plus 1,254 subjects from 6 global collaborators. The sample metadata nearly always contained a de-identified subject ID, COVID-19 status, age in years and sex. HLA class I and class II types, where available, came from metadata supplied by the sample provider rather than from assay-based typing. The full study reports these points: The quantity of clinical and demographic metadata differed by source and by participant and was supplied without curation.

Whole blood was collected in K2EDTA tubes by collaborating institutions according to the institutions' own protocols. For TCRbeta analysis, collaborator samples were shipped as frozen whole blood, as isolated PBMCs, or as DNA extracted from either sample type. The immunoSEQ Assay, a bias-controlled multiplex PCR, was used to amplify TCRbeta CDR3 regions from genomic DNA. The study's own analysis went as follows. Within the assay, amplification of reference gene primers was used to estimate how many nucleated cells each sample contained. To quantify the absolute abundance of each unique TCRbeta CDR3 rearrangement, sequence reads were collapsed and filtered. For each sample, productive Simpson clonality was calculated as the square root of Simpson's diversity index over productive rearrangements. TCRdb stores this immuneACCESS table with in-frame sequences only. Part of the clones is absent; in the studies checked, under half of the shortfall reflects unresolved V genes, and no reason is known for the rest. The D gene and trimming were derived from the DNA, and the V and J assignments and clone size from that table. The sample profile shows about 200,000 clones; approximately 86% of them were found once. The ten largest clones take up roughly 3% of the sample.

The CDR3 has 13 amino acids, counting the end cysteine and phenylalanine. The CDR3 DNA has 39 bases and is translated from base 1. From V the trimming removes 7 bases and from J it removes 6 bases, while the gene matches leave 6 bases of the junction unaccounted for. Reading the germline V gene gives CDR1 MDHEN and CDR2 SYDVKM. Note on this clone: It lacks a known antigen. Base qualities were left out, and no much larger clone turns up one base away.

The receptor comes from a man between 60 and 75 years old with acute or convalescent COVID-19. Sequences were obtained from peripheral blood. The chain links TRBV28 with TRBJ2-1; 7 bases in the middle match TRBD2. The DNA sequence is TGTGCCAGCACCTCGGGGGGTCGCAATGAGCAGTTCTTC. Its protein product is CASTSGGRNEQFF.